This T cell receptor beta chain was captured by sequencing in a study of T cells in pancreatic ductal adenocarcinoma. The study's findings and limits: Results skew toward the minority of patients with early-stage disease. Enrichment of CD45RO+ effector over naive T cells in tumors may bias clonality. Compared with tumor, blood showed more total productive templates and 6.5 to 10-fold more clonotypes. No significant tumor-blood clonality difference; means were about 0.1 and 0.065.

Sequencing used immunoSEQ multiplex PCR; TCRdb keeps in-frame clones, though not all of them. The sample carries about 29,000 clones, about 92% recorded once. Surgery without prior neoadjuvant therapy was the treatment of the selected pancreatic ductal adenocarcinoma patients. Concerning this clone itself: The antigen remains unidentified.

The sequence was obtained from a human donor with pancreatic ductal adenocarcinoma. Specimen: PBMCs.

CDR3 residues: CASRPTGFNTGELFF. The CDR3 DNA reads as TGTGCCAGCAGACCGACAGGGTTCAACACCGGGGAGCTGTTTTTT. The chain uses TRBV6-1 and TRBJ2-2, with TRBD1 matching over 7 bases. The germline V gene encodes CDR1 MNHNS and CDR2 SASEGT. CDR3 length equals 15 residues. Trimming removed 6 bases from V and 2 bases from J; junction bases left unmatched: 6.